Reported below is one TCR beta chain. The sequencing template was cDNA reverse transcribed from extracted RNA. Clones were read by immunoSEQ multiplex PCR, and TCRdb kept only the in-frame ones, dropping some. This table holds over 150,000 clones, approximately 56% found once. The sample is drawn from a study of CD8+ T cells in alopecia areata. Germline lookup yields CDR1 SEHNR and CDR2 FQNEAQ (reference sequence). The CDR3 consists of 13 residues. The V end was cut by 3 bases, the J end by 2 bases, with 7 bases between. V gene TRBV7-9 combines with J gene TRBJ1-2; D remains unclear. This TCR was sampled from a human donor with alopecia areata. The material was CD4+ T cells sorted from blood, obtained at week 0. The CDR3 spells CASSFPENYGYTF. The CDR3 nucleotides are TGTGCCAGCAGCTTCCCGGAGAACTATGGCTACACCTTC.